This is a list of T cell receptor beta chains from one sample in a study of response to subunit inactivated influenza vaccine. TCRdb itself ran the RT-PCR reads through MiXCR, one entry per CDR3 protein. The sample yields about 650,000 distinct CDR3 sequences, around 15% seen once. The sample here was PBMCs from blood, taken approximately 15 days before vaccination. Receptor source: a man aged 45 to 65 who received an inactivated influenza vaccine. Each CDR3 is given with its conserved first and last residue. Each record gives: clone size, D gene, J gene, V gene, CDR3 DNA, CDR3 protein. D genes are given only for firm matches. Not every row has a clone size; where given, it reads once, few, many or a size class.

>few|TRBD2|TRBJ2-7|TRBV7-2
TGTGCCAGCAGCTTAGATGCAGCGGGACGATTTTACGAGCAGTACTTC
CASSLDAAGRFYEQYF
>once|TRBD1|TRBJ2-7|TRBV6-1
TGTGCCAGCAGTCCGGACAGGGGGCTCTCGGAGCAGTACTTC
CASSPDRGLSEQYF
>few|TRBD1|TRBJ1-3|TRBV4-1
TGCGCCAGCAGCCCGGGACAGGGCTCTGGAAACACCATATATTTT
CASSPGQGSGNTIYF
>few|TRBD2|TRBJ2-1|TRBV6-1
TGTGCCAGCAGTGAGCAACTAGCGGGGCGCAATGAGCAGTTCTTC
CASSEQLAGRNEQFF
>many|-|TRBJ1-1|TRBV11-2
TGTGCCAGCAGCCCCGCAGCACCAGCGAACACTGAAGCTTTCTTT
CASSPAAPANTEAFF
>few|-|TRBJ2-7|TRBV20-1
TGCAGTGCTATTAACGTAGCCTCCTACGAGCAGTACTTC
CSAINVASYEQYF
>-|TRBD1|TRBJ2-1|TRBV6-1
TGTGCCAGCACCCCCGGGACAGGGGGTCGGGAGCAGTTCTTC
CASTPGTGGREQFF
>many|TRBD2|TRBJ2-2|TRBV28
TGTGCCAGCAGCATAGCGGGGCGAACAACCGGGGAGCTGTTTTTT
CASSIAGRTTGELFF
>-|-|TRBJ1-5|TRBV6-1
TGTGCCAGCAGACCAGGGTACAATCAGCCCCAGCATTTT
CASRPGYNQPQHF
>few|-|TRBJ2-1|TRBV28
TGTGCCAGCAGTAGCACTCCCCGCTGGGTTCTCTTC
CASSSTPRWVLF
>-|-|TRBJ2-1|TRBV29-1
TGCAGCCATCTTAGACCGAACAATGAGCAGTTCTTC
CSHLRPNNEQFF
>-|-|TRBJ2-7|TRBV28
TGTGCCAGCAGTGTTGTATCGAGGGTATACGAGCAGTACTTC
CASSVVSRVYEQYF
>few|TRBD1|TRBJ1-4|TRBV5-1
TGCGCCAGCAGCTTTTCAGGCGGGACAGGGGACGAAAAACTGTTTTTT
CASSFSGGTGDEKLFF
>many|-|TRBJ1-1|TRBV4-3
TGCGCCAGCAGCCAAGCGGTTGCGGATGAAGCTTTCTTT
CASSQAVADEAFF
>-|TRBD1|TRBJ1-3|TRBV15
TGTGCCACCAGCAATACACAGGGGAGGGACACCATATATTTT
CATSNTQGRDTIYF
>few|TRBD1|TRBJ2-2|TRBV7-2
TGTGCCAGCAGCTGGGGGACAGGGAGGAACACCGGGGAGCTGTTTTTT
CASSWGTGRNTGELFF
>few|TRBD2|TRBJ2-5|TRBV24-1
TGTGCCACCAGTGATTCCCCTAGCGGGAGAGTCGAGACCCAGTACTTC
CATSDSPSGRVETQYF
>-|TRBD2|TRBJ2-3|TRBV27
TGTGCCAGCAGTACCACACGTAGCGGGGGTGCAGATACGCAGTATTTT
CASSTTRSGGADTQYF
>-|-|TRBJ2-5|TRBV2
TGTGCCAGCAGGGTGTCGGGGGCTAAGGGAGAGACCCAGTACTTC
CASRVSGAKGETQYF